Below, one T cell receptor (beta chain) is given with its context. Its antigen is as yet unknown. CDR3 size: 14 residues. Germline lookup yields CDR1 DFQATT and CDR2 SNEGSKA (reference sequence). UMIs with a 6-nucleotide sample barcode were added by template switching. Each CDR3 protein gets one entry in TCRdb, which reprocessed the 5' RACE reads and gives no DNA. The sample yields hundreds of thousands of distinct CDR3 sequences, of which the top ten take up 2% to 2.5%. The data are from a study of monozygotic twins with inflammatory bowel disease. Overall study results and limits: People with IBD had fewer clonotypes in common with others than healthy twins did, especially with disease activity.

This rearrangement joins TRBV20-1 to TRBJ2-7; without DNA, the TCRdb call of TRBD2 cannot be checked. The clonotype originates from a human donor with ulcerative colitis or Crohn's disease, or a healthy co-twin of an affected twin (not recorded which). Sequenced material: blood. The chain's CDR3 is CSAWGLAGGDEQYF.